The rows below give T cell receptor beta chains drawn from one sample of a study of T cells in Graves' hyperthyroidism and ophthalmopathy. TCRdb used MiXCR to reprocess the multiplex PCR reads, holding one entry per CDR3 protein. The sample has 500,000 to 650,000 distinct CDR3 sequences, about 15% seen once; the top ten hold approximately 15%. Sequenced input: blood. The source is a woman younger than 30 with Graves' ophthalmopathy. Both conserved end residues are part of each CDR3. Fields, in order: J gene, clone size, D gene, V gene, CDR3 DNA, CDR3 protein. A D gene is named only where the DNA matches it firmly. Clone size is stated in some rows and not others, as once, few, many or a class when expanded.

TRBJ2-3 | many | . | TRBV18 | TGTGCCAGCTCCCGGCGGGGACAGCCTGCCACAGATACGCAGTATTTT | CASSRRGQPATDTQYF
TRBJ1-1 | . | . | TRBV5-1 | TGCGCCAGCAGCCCCGGGACAAAGTACACTGGAGCTTTCTTT | CASSPGTKYTGAFF
TRBJ2-3 | many | TRBD2 | TRBV11-2 | TGTGCCAGCAGCTCCTCAAGCGGGGGGGCCTCAGATACGCAGTATTTT | CASSSSSGGASDTQYF
TRBJ1-1 | many | . | TRBV3-1 | TGTGCCAGCAGCCAAGGGGCCCTTCTAGGGGCCCGGGGGACTGAAGCTTTCTTT | CASSQGALLGARGTEAFF
TRBJ2-7 | many | TRBD1 | TRBV2 | TGTGCCAGCAGTACCGGGACAGGGGGCTACGAGCAGTACTTC | CASSTGTGGYEQYF
TRBJ2-1 | . | . | TRBV10-1 | TGCGCCAGCAGTGAGTCAAGTGCTTCCTACAATGAGCAGTTCTTC | CASSESSASYNEQFF
TRBJ2-3 | many | . | TRBV30 | TGTGCCTGGAGTGCGGGCACAGATACGCAGTATTTT | CAWSAGTDTQYF
TRBJ2-3 | many | . | TRBV5-1 | TGCGCCAGCAGCTTGGAAGCGTCTAGCACAGATACGCAGTATTTT | CASSLEASSTDTQYF
TRBJ1-2 | many | TRBD1 | TRBV30 | TGTGCCTGGTCTCAGGAGGGGGCCTATGGCTACACCTTC | CAWSQEGAYGYTF
TRBJ2-1 | . | TRBD1 | TRBV28 | TGTGCCAGCAGTCGGGACAGGGGAGAAGGCAATGAGCAGTTCTTC | CASSRDRGEGNEQFF
TRBJ2-7 | few | . | TRBV4-1 | TGCGCCAGCAGCCCTGGGCCCGCGTGGCCCTACGAGCAGTACTTC | CASSPGPAWPYEQYF
TRBJ1-1 | many | TRBD1 | TRBV20-1 | TGCAGTGCTGGGGGGGCAGGGGGCCTCCTGAACACTGAAGCTTTCTTT | CSAGGAGGLLNTEAFF
TRBJ1-6 | few | TRBD1 | TRBV18 | TGTGCCAGCTCACCATCCGGGACAGATTATAATTCACCCCTCCACTTT | CASSPSGTDYNSPLHF
TRBJ1-2 | . | . | TRBV30 | TGTGCCTGGAGTGAATCTCCTCACTCTTCTGGCTACACCTTC | CAWSESPHSSGYTF
TRBJ1-1 | many | TRBD1 | TRBV3-1 | TGTGCCAGCAGCCGCGGGACAGGGGAAGTGAACACTGAAGCTTTCTTT | CASSRGTGEVNTEAFF
TRBJ1-1 | many | . | TRBV6-1 | TGTGCCAGCGGACCGGGTTTTCAACCAGGCACTGAAGCTTTCTTT | CASGPGFQPGTEAFF
TRBJ2-7 | many | TRBD1 | TRBV27 | TGTGCCAGCAGTTTAGGACAGGGGAACGAGCAGTACTTC | CASSLGQGNEQYF
TRBJ1-3 | few | . | TRBV13 | TGTGCCAGCAGCTGGGGGTGGGACACCATATATTTT | CASSWGWDTIYF
TRBJ1-5 | many | . | TRBV20-1 | TGCAGTGCTAGGACACCCCAAGACATCTGGCAGCCCCAGCATTTT | CSARTPQDIWQPQHF
TRBJ2-1 | . | . | TRBV9 | TGTGCCAGCAGCGAAGGTAGCGAGGGTGTGTACAATGAGCAGTTCTTC | CASSEGSEGVYNEQFF
TRBJ2-3 | few | TRBD1 | TRBV18 | TGTGCCAGCTCACCGGCGACAGGGGGGACAGATACGCAGTATTTT | CASSPATGGTDTQYF
TRBJ2-1 | many | TRBD2 | TRBV28 | TGTGCCAGCCTATACCGGGAGGGGGGGAATGAGCAGTTCTTC | CASLYREGGNEQFF
TRBJ2-1 | . | TRBD2 | TRBV5-1 | TGCGCCAGCAGCGACCGGGGGGGTGGTTACAATGAGCAGTTCTTC | CASSDRGGGYNEQFF
TRBJ2-3 | . | TRBD1 | TRBV29-1 | TGCAGCGTTGGGGACAGTGGGTTAGATACGCAGTATTTT | CSVGDSGLDTQYF
TRBJ2-1 | many | . | TRBV3-1 | TGTGCCAGCAGGTCTGAGGGTTACGATAGCTCCTACAATGAGCAGTTCTTC | CASRSEGYDSSYNEQFF
TRBJ1-3 | . | . | TRBV30 | TGTGCCTACCTCCCGGAGGAAAACACCATATATTTT | CAYLPEENTIYF
TRBJ1-1 | many | . | TRBV30 | TGTGCCTGGAGTGTAGGGGCTTCCACTGAAGCTTTCTTT | CAWSVGASTEAFF
TRBJ1-1 | few | . | TRBV18 | TGTGCCAGCTCACCACCTGGGAATCCTGAAGCTTTCTTT | CASSPPGNPEAFF
TRBJ2-7 | . | . | TRBV20-1 | TGCAGTGCTCTGACCCCCTCCTACGAGCAGTACTTC | CSALTPSYEQYF
TRBJ2-1 | . | TRBD1 | TRBV6-9 | TGTGCCAGCAGGGATTCTTCAGGGGGTGAGCAGTTCTTC | CASRDSSGGEQFF
TRBJ2-7 | few | TRBD2 | TRBV6-1 | TGTGCCAGCAGTGCGGACCTTAGCGGGAGTTACGAGCAGTACTTC | CASSADLSGSYEQYF
TRBJ2-3 | few | TRBD1 | TRBV10-3 | TGTGCCATCAGTGAGCCAGGACAGGGCGCAGATACGCAGTATTTT | CAISEPGQGADTQYF
TRBJ1-1 | few | TRBD1 | TRBV4-1 | TGCGCCAGCAGCCAAAATACACAGGGGACTGAAGCTTTCTTT | CASSQNTQGTEAFF
TRBJ2-3 | few | . | TRBV6-1 | TGTGCCAGCAGTGGTTTCAGAACAGATACGCAGTATTTT | CASSGFRTDTQYF
TRBJ2-1 | many | TRBD2 | TRBV7-6 | TGTGCCAGCAGCTTAGAGCGGGGTTACAATGAGCAGTTCTTC | CASSLERGYNEQFF
TRBJ2-1 | many | TRBD2 | TRBV11-2 | TGTGCCAGCAGCCCCAAGGGTCCGGGAGGGGGCTACAATGAGCAGTTCTTC | CASSPKGPGGGYNEQFF
TRBJ2-6 | . | . | TRBV20-1 | TGCAGTGCAAAGGACAGCCCCCCTGGGGCCAACGTCCTGACTTTC | CSAKDSPPGANVLTF